The 5 T cell receptor beta chains below come from one sample, sequenced in a study of blood T cell repertoires in COVID-19. Profiled with immunoSEQ multiplex PCR; TCRdb holds only in-frame clones, not every one. This table holds 400,000 to 550,000 clones, around 88% found once. The specimen sequenced was peripheral blood. Receptor source: a woman younger than 45 with acute or convalescent COVID-19.

The chain combines TRBV19 with TRBJ1-3; weak D call: TRBD1 (6 bases). V lost 6 bases to trimming and J lost 4 bases, with 13 bases between them. CDR1 and CDR2 from the germline V gene are LNHDA and SQIVND (reference sequence). This CDR3 has 14 residues. The CDR3 DNA is TGTGCCAGTAGAACCGCCGGACAGGGAAACACCATATATTTT. The encoded protein is CASRTAGQGNTIYF.

The V and J genes are TRBV28 and TRBJ2-5; TRBD2 matches at 8 bases. Germline V gene lookup returns CDR1 MDHEN and CDR2 SYDVKM. Trimming removed 6 bases from V and 5 bases from J; junction bases left unmatched: 14. CDR3 length: 16 residues. The DNA for the CDR3 is TGTGCCAGCAGCACTCCGGGACTAGTGGGGGGGGAGACCCAGTACTTC. Residues: CASSTPGLVGGETQYF.

This chain joins TRBV11-1 and TRBJ1-6; D is unresolved. The germline gives CDR1 SGHAT, CDR2 FQDESV (reference sequence). The ends were cut back, 1 base at V and 6 bases at J, with 13 bases in the middle. CDR3 length: 16 residues. The CDR3: CASSLGLTPGNSPLHF. In DNA, the CDR3 is TGTGCCAGCAGCTTAGGATTGACACCCGGTAATTCACCCCTCCACTTT.

This rearrangement joins TRBV19 to TRBJ2-3, with D possibly matching TRBD1 (6 bases). V was clipped by 2 bases and J by 4 bases, with 10 bases between them. CDR1 is LNHDA and CDR2 is SQIVND in the germline V gene (reference sequence). The CDR3 spans 14 residues. The DNA for the CDR3 is TGTGCCAGTAGTATACCTGGGGGCGCAGATACGCAGTATTTT. Translated, it gives CASSIPGGADTQYF. Full variable domain (missing parts from reference TRBV19 and TRBJ2-3): DGGITQSPKYLFRKEGQNVTLSCEQNLNHDAMYWYRQDPGQGLRLIYYSQIVNDFQKGDIAEGYSVSREKKESFPLTVTSAQKNPTAFYLCASSIPGGADTQYFGPGTRLTVL.

This clone has a single count. The chain is built from TRBV29-1 and TRBJ2-2, with 10 positions matching TRBD2. In germline, CDR1 is SQVTM, CDR2 ANQGSEA. The length of the CDR3 is 14 residues. With V trimmed by 4 bases and J by 2 bases, 1 base remained unmatched. The CDR3 spells CSVGLAGNTGELFF. The DNA of the CDR3 is TGCAGCGTTGGACTAGCGGGTAACACCGGGGAGCTGTTTTTT.